These 6 T cell receptor beta chains originate from one sample sequenced in a study of neurological immune-mediated disorders. TCRdb re-derived calls from the 5' RACE reads in MiXCR, one entry per CDR3 protein. The sample lists roughly 60,000 distinct CDR3 sequences, approximately 3.5% occurring once. Specimen: PBMCs. These receptors all come from a woman younger than 45 with multiple sclerosis.

This clonotype was detected ten times or more. The junction does not match germline at one end; this may be a read error. The J gene is TRBJ1-6, the V gene TRBV28; D is perhaps TRBD1 (5 bases). CDR3 size: 15 residues. Germline loops: CDR1 MDHEN, CDR2 SYDVKM. The CDR3 region is CASSLARQHTSPLNF. In DNA form, the CDR3 reads TGTGCCAGCAGTTTAGCGAGACAGCATACCTCACCCCTCAACTTT.

The chain carries TRBV12-3 or TRBV12-4 and TRBJ1-2, with TRBD1 matching 8 bases. V dropped 5 bases and J dropped 6; count of bases not matched to a gene: 2. The CDR3 loop spans 12 amino acids. The CDR3 region has the DNA TGTGCCAGCAGTGAGACAGGGGATGGCTACACCTTC. The encoded protein is CASSETGDGYTF.

This clonotype occurred many times. The chain has TRBV11-2 and TRBJ2-5; D uncertain. The CDR3 has 12 residues. Germline CDR1 SGHAT, CDR2 FQNNGV. With 1 base removed from V and 6 bases from J, the gap between germline ends came to 6 bases. CDR3 in DNA: TGTGCCAGCAGCTTAGGACGGCAGACCCAGTACTTC. Translation gives CASSLGRQTQYF.

This clonotype has at least ten counts. The chain couples TRBV12-3 or TRBV12-4 to TRBJ1-4; D ambiguous. Trimming took 6 bases from V and 7 from J, leaving 18 bases between them. The CDR3 is 15 residues long. CDR3 bases: TGTGCCAGCAGCCTCAGTGCATCCCAAGGTGAAAAACTGTTTTTT. Translating gives CASSLSASQGEKLFF.

This clonotype showed up just a few times. With a much larger clone just one base away, this may be a read error. The CDR3 DNA is TGCGCCAACAGACCTAAGACAGATAACTATGGCTACACCTTC. It is translated as CANRPKTDNYGYTF. The chain employs TRBV5-1 and TRBJ1-2; possibly TRBD1 for D (5 bases). Germline V gives CDR1 SGHRS, CDR2 YFSETQ. The CDR3 has 14 amino acids. Trimming stripped 9 bases from V and 1 base from J, with 16 bases between.

There are many counts of this clonotype. J is TRBJ1-1 and V is TRBV29-1, with D hard to call. Trimming pared 7 bases from V and 3 bases from J, leaving 6 bases between. The CDR3 has 10 amino acids. Per germline, CDR1 SQVTM and CDR2 ANQGSEA. The CDR3 DNA reads TGCAGCGCCTGGGACACTGAAGCTTTCTTT. This sequence encodes CSAWDTEAFF.